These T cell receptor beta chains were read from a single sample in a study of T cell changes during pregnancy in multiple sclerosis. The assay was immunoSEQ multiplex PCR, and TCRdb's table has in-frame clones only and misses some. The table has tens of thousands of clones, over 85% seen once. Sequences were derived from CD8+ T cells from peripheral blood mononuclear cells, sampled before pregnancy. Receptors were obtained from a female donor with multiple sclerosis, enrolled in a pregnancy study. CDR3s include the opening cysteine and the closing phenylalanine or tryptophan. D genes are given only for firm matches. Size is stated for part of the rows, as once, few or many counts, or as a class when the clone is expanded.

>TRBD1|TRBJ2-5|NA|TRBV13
CASSLGQQETQYF
TGTGCCAGCAGCTTGGGACAGCAAGAGACCCAGTACTTC
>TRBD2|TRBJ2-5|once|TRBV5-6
CASSSQGIAGYQETQYF
TGTGCCAGCAGCTCCCAAGGAATAGCGGGGTATCAAGAGACCCAGTACTTC
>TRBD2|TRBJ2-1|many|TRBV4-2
CASSQEPSGGALNEQFF
TGTGCCAGCAGCCAGGAACCTAGCGGGGGGGCCCTGAATGAGCAGTTCTTC
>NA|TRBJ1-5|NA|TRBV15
CATSRSNQPQHF
TGTGCCACCAGCAGGTCTAATCAGCCCCAGCATTTT
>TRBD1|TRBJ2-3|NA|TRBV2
CASSEALGQGTDTQYF
TGTGCCAGCAGTGAAGCGCTGGGACAGGGCACAGATACGCAGTATTTT
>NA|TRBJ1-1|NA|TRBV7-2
CASTSVVTEAFF
TGTGCCAGCACTTCGGTGGTAACTGAAGCTTTCTTT
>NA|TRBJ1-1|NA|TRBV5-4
CASSLVRDTEAFF
TGTGCCAGCAGCTTGGTGAGGGATACTGAAGCTTTCTTT
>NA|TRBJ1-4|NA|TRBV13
CASSLGQFNEKLFF
TGTGCCAGCAGCTTAGGACAGTTTAATGAAAAACTGTTTTTT
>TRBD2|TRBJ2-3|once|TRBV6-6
CASSLTGGAADTQYF
TGTGCCAGCAGTTTGACCGGGGGGGCCGCAGATACGCAGTATTTT
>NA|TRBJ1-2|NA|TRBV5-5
CASSPDMNYGYTF
TGTGCCAGCAGCCCCGACATGAACTATGGCTACACCTTC
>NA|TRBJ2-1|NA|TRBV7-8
CASSSPRSGRGSYNEQFF
TGTGCCAGCAGCTCCCCACGGTCGGGCAGGGGCTCCTACAATGAGCAGTTCTTC
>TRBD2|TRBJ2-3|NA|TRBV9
CASSVSSGGGTDTQYF
TGTGCCAGCAGCGTGTCTAGCGGGGGGGGCACAGATACGCAGTATTTT
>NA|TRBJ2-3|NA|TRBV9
CASSVGGAWTDTQYF
TGTGCCAGCAGCGTAGGGGGCGCATGGACAGATACGCAGTATTTT
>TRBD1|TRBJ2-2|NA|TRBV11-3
CASTSPGQGTGELFF
TGTGCCAGCACCTCCCCGGGACAGGGGACCGGGGAGCTGTTTTTT
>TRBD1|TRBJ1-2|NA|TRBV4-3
CASSLSPTSGGYGYTF
TGCGCCAGCAGCCTTTCCCCGACCTCAGGGGGCTATGGCTACACCTTC
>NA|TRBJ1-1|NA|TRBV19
CASRGGWNTEAFF
TGTGCCAGTAGGGGGGGTTGGAACACTGAAGCTTTCTTT
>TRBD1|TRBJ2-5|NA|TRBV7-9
CASSPPGQGQRETQYF
TGTGCCAGCAGCCCACCCGGACAGGGGCAGAGGGAGACCCAGTACTTC
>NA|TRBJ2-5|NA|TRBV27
CASSFGTQETQYF
TGTGCCAGCAGTTTTGGCACCCAAGAGACCCAGTACTTC
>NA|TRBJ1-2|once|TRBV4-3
CASSQERQEAPTGYTF
TGCGCCAGCAGCCAAGAAAGACAGGAGGCACCAACCGGGTACACCTTC
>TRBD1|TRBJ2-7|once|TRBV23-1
CASSQSGRDRGYEQYF
TGCGCCAGCAGTCAATCAGGCCGGGACAGGGGCTACGAGCAGTACTTC
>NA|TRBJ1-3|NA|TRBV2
CASTPPQGYSGNTIYF
TGTGCCAGCACGCCTCCCCAGGGCTACTCTGGAAACACCATATATTTT
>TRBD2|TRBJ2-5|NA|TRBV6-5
CASRREGRETQYF
TGTGCCAGCAGGAGGGAGGGACGAGAGACCCAGTACTTC
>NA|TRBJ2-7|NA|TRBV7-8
CASSLTPGRATYEQYF
TGTGCCAGCAGCTTAACCCCAGGGCGAGCAACCTACGAGCAGTACTTC
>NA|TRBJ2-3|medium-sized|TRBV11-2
CASRHPYPGSTDTQYF
TGTGCCAGCAGACACCCTTACCCAGGGAGCACAGATACGCAGTATTTT
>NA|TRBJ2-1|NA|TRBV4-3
CASSQGRPGSRDEQFF
TGCGCCAGCAGCCAAGGGCGGCCAGGGTCACGCGATGAGCAGTTCTTC
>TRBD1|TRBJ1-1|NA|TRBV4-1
CASSQVGTGTNTEAFF
TGCGCCAGCAGCCAAGTTGGGACAGGGACTAACACTGAAGCTTTCTTT
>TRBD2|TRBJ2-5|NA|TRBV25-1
CATGTSGDQETQYF
TGTGCCACCGGGACTAGCGGGGATCAAGAGACCCAGTACTTC
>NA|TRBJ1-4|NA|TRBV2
CASSEEGGEKLFF
TGTGCCAGCAGTGAAGAGGGAGGAGAAAAACTGTTTTTT
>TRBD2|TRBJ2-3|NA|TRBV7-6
CASSLDSGGTDTQYF
TGTGCCAGCAGCTTAGATAGCGGGGGAACAGATACGCAGTATTTT
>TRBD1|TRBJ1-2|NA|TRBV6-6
CASSYERGHGYTF
TGTGCCAGCAGTTACGAGAGGGGGCATGGCTACACCTTC
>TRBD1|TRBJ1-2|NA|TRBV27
CASSSGQGAYGYTF
TGTGCCAGCAGTTCGGGACAGGGAGCCTATGGCTACACCTTC
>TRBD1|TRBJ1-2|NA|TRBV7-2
CASSPFGQGANYGYTF
TGTGCCAGCAGCCCATTCGGACAGGGGGCGAACTATGGCTACACCTTC
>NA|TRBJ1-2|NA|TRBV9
CASSERKDLGAFGYTF
TGTGCCAGCAGCGAACGGAAGGACTTGGGGGCGTTTGGCTACACCTTC
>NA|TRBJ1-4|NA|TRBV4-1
CASSHRQEDEKLFF
TGCGCCAGCAGCCACAGACAGGAAGATGAAAAACTGTTTTTT
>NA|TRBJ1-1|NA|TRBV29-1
CSVEDQSEVTEAFF
TGCAGCGTTGAAGATCAGAGCGAGGTCACTGAAGCTTTCTTT
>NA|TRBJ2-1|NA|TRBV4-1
CASSRTSPQDNEQFF
TGCGCCAGCAGCCGCACTTCGCCCCAGGACAATGAGCAGTTCTTC
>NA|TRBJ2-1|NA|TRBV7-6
CASSLPLYNEQFF
TGTGCCAGCAGCTTACCCCTATACAATGAGCAGTTCTTC
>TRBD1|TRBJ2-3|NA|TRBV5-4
CASSLPYGTGEDTQYF
TGTGCCAGCAGCTTGCCTTACGGGACAGGCGAAGATACGCAGTATTTT
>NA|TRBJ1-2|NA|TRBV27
CASSVTQAGGYGYTF
TGTGCCAGCAGTGTTACACAGGCTGGGGGGTATGGCTACACCTTC
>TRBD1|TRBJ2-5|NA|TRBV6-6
CASSEDRAFVETQYF
TGTGCCAGCAGCGAGGACAGGGCTTTTGTGGAGACCCAGTACTTC
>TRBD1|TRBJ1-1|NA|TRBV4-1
CASSHSDRVHEAFF
TGCGCCAGCAGCCATTCCGACAGGGTTCATGAAGCTTTCTTT
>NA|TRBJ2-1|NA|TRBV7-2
CASSYRGGIDNEQFF
TGTGCCAGCAGCTACCGGGGTGGGATCGACAATGAGCAGTTCTTC
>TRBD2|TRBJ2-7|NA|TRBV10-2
CAAGAGLAYEQYF
TGCGCCGCAGGCGCGGGACTAGCATACGAGCAGTACTTC
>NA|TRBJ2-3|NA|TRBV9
CASSPRGDTQYF
TGTGCCAGCAGCCCAAGGGGAGATACGCAGTATTTT
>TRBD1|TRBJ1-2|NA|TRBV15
CATSSLGQVISYGYTF
TGTGCCACCAGCAGCCTCGGACAGGTCATCAGCTATGGCTACACCTTC
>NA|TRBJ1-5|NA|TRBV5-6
CASSLDREVQPQHF
TGTGCCAGCAGCTTGGACAGGGAAGTTCAGCCCCAGCATTTT
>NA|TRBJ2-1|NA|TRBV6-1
CATQRGGAGNEQFF
TGTGCCACCCAAAGAGGGGGGGCCGGCAATGAGCAGTTCTTC
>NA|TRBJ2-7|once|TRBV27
CASSLWQGFYEQYF
TGTGCCAGCAGTTTATGGCAGGGGTTCTACGAGCAGTACTTC
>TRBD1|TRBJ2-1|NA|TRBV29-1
CSVVDRAPFGQFF
TGCAGCGTTGTAGACAGGGCTCCTTTTGGGCAGTTCTTC
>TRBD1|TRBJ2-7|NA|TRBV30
CAWSLQGALNEQYF
TGTGCCTGGAGCCTACAGGGGGCCCTTAACGAGCAGTACTTC
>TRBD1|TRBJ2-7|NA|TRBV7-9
CASSSPGQVTPFSYEQYF
TGTGCCAGCAGCTCCCCGGGACAGGTCACCCCATTCTCCTACGAGCAGTACTTC
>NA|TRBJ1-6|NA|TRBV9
CASSGGLIGTLHF
TGTGCCAGCAGCGGAGGGCTCATAGGAACCCTCCACTTT
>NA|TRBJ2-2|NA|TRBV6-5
CASGTPNTGELFF
TGTGCCAGCGGGACACCTAACACCGGGGAGCTGTTTTTT
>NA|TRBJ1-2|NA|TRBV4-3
CASSQAEGWNYGYTF
TGCGCCAGCAGCCAAGCGGAGGGATGGAACTATGGCTACACCTTC
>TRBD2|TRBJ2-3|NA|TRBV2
CASLAGGFLSTDTQYF
TGTGCCAGCCTAGCGGGGGGTTTTCTGAGTACAGATACGCAGTATTTT
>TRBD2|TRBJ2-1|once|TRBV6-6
CASSYSSGAGGNEQFF
TGTGCCAGCAGTTACTCGTCCGGGGCGGGGGGAAATGAGCAGTTCTTC
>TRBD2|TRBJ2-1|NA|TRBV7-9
CASSLPSGGTVEQFF
TGTGCCAGCAGCCTCCCTAGCGGGGGGACTGTCGAGCAGTTCTTC
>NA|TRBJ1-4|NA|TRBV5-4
CASSLGGKLFF
TGTGCCAGCAGCTTGGGAGGAAAACTGTTTTTT